The rows below give T cell receptor beta chains drawn from one sample of a study of OX40 agonist ivuxolimab in advanced cancers. Libraries were prepared by immunoSEQ multiplex PCR; TCRdb keeps only in-frame clonotypes and omits some of them. The top ten hold around 0.27% of the sample, which has fewer than 120,000 clones, about 92% seen once. The sample in question was CD4+ or CD8+ T cells sorted from blood, obtained in a trial of the OX40 agonist ivuxolimab. The receptors were gathered from an adult with an advanced solid tumor such as melanoma, head and neck, liver or kidney cancer. Both conserved end residues are part of each CDR3. Fields, in order: D gene, J gene, V gene, clone size, CDR3 DNA, CDR3 protein. The D gene is left open where the match is weak. Expanded clones get a size class; other rows say once, few or many, or leave the size out.

TRBD1,TRBJ1-1,TRBV4-3,.,TGCGCCAGCAGCCCCGGGACAGGGCTGAACACTGAAGCTTTCTTT,CASSPGTGLNTEAFF
.,TRBJ1-2,TRBV4-2,.,TGTGCCAGCAGCCAAGATAATGGAGACAGAAACTATGGCTACACCTTC,CASSQDNGDRNYGYTF
.,TRBJ2-7,TRBV4-3,once,TGCGCCAGCAGCCCAGACTACTTAAGAAACTCCTACGAGCAGTACTTC,CASSPDYLRNSYEQYF
.,TRBJ2-2,TRBV7-2,.,TGTGCCAGCAGCTTAGCTGGGGCGGCGGGGTCCGGGGAGCTGTTTTTT,CASSLAGAAGSGELFF
TRBD1,TRBJ1-6,TRBV6-5,.,TGTGCCAGCAGAAGACAGGGGTCTGAGCATTCACCCCTCCACTTT,CASRRQGSEHSPLHF
.,TRBJ2-2,TRBV5-6,.,TGTGCCAGCAGCTGGGGACCGACCCCACCCGGGGAGCTGTTTTTT,CASSWGPTPPGELFF
.,TRBJ1-1,TRBV5-4,.,TGTGCCAGCAGCCCGGGTTACCTGAACACTGAAGCTTTCTTT,CASSPGYLNTEAFF
.,TRBJ2-1,TRBV9,.,TGTGCCAGCAGCGCCCTTAGCGGCCGCTCCTACAATGAGCAGTTCTTC,CASSALSGRSYNEQFF
TRBD1,TRBJ2-7,TRBV19,once,TGTGCCAGTAGACAAACAGGGGCACGGCTGTACTTC,CASRQTGARLYF
.,TRBJ2-5,TRBV4-2,.,TGTGCCAGCAGCCAAGATCTTTCAGCGGCGCACTTGGAGACCCAGTACTTC,CASSQDLSAAHLETQYF
.,TRBJ2-7,TRBV6-1,.,TGTGCCAGCCGAGAGGCGGGAATGTCCGAGCAGTACTTC,CASREAGMSEQYF
.,TRBJ1-5,TRBV28,.,TGTGCCAGCAGTCCCCCCAGGGCGAGCAATCAGCCCCAGCATTTT,CASSPPRASNQPQHF
.,TRBJ2-7,TRBV30,few,TGTGCCCGGGGGACAGCGAACTACGAGCAGTACTTC,CARGTANYEQYF
.,TRBJ1-6,TRBV19,.,TGTGCCAGTAGTATTTCCAGGGCATCGAATTCACCCCTCCACTTT,CASSISRASNSPLHF
.,TRBJ2-5,TRBV6-5,few,TGTGCCAGCGGACAAGAGACCCAGTACTTC,CASGQETQYF
.,TRBJ1-1,TRBV27,.,TGTGCCAGCAGTTTATCATCATACAGGGCCTTGAACACTGAAGCTTTCTTT,CASSLSSYRALNTEAFF
TRBD1,TRBJ1-6,TRBV11-3,.,TGTGCCAGCAGCTTAGGTCCCAGGGGGCATAGTAATTCACCCCTCCACTTT,CASSLGPRGHSNSPLHF
TRBD1,TRBJ1-6,TRBV11-2,once,TGTGCCAGCAGCTTCGGACAGGGGGCTAGTAATTCACCCCTCCACTTT,CASSFGQGASNSPLHF
TRBD2,TRBJ2-5,TRBV5-6,.,TGTGCCAGCAGCTTATTATCACTAGCGGGCCTCGGGGCCCAGTACTTC,CASSLLSLAGLGAQYF
.,TRBJ1-6,TRBV4-3,once,TGCGCCAGCAGCCAGAAGACAGGACTAGTTTCACCCCTCCACTTT,CASSQKTGLVSPLHF
.,TRBJ1-2,TRBV18,.,TGTGCCAGCTCACCGCCGGGAATACCTGGCTACACCTTC,CASSPPGIPGYTF
.,TRBJ2-2,TRBV5-6,.,TGTGCCAGCAGCTTCGGCGGGATCGACACCGGGGAGCTGTTTTTT,CASSFGGIDTGELFF
.,TRBJ1-1,TRBV6-5,.,TGTGCCAGCAGCAACACTGGGGGGAACACTGAAGCTTTCTTT,CASSNTGGNTEAFF
TRBD2,TRBJ2-5,TRBV5-1,.,TGCGCCAGCAGCTTTAGACTAGCGGGAGGGAGTGAGACCCAGTACTTC,CASSFRLAGGSETQYF
.,TRBJ1-6,TRBV4-3,.,TGCGCCAGCAGCCAAGATAGGAGCGGGGCGCCACCCCTCCACTTT,CASSQDRSGAPPLHF
.,TRBJ2-1,TRBV7-3,once,TGTGCCAGCAGCTTAAGTTCCTACAATGAGCAGTTCTTC,CASSLSSYNEQFF
.,TRBJ1-2,TRBV25-1,.,TGTGCCAGCAGTGAAGGATGGCAGGGTCGGGGCTACACCTTC,CASSEGWQGRGYTF
.,TRBJ1-4,TRBV14,.,TGTGCCAGCAGCCGAACCCACAGGGCCCGTAATGAAAAACTGTTTTTT,CASSRTHRARNEKLFF
TRBD1,TRBJ1-1,TRBV30,once,TGTGCCTGGAGGGGGGCCTTTACCGGGACAGGGTTTAGAGCTTTCTTT,CAWRGAFTGTGFRAFF
TRBD1,TRBJ2-7,TRBV28,.,TGTGCCAGCAGTAGCCCGGGACAGGGATACTACGAGCAGTACTTC,CASSSPGQGYYEQYF
TRBD1,TRBJ1-5,TRBV18,once,TGTGCCAGCTCAGAGGACAGGACTTATCAGCCCCAGCATTTT,CASSEDRTYQPQHF
.,TRBJ2-7,TRBV6-1,.,TGTGCCAGCAGTGAATGGGCTAGCGACACCTACGAGCAGTACTTC,CASSEWASDTYEQYF
.,TRBJ2-7,TRBV19,.,TGTGCCAGTAGTATAGGGGGGGAGGACTACGAGCAGTACTTC,CASSIGGEDYEQYF
.,TRBJ2-5,TRBV6-5,.,TGTGCCAGCAGTCCTCACGGGGTCAGGGTAGGGACCCAGTACTTC,CASSPHGVRVGTQYF
TRBD1,TRBJ1-1,TRBV19,.,TGTGCCAGTAGTGCCAGACAGGGTCCTACCATGAACACTGAAGCTTTCTTT,CASSARQGPTMNTEAFF
.,TRBJ1-2,TRBV6-6,.,TGTGCCAGCCAGGATCACTATGGCTACACCTTC,CASQDHYGYTF
.,TRBJ1-3,TRBV28,.,TGTGCCAGCAGTTTGGGTGGTTTCTCTGGAAACACCATATATTTT,CASSLGGFSGNTIYF
.,TRBJ2-7,TRBV19,.,TGTGCCAGTAGTATAGATCGTTGGAGGAATGAACAGTACTTC,CASSIDRWRNEQYF
.,TRBJ1-1,TRBV7-2,.,TGTGCCAGCAGCTTAGTAGGCGATACTCCTGAAGCTTTCTTT,CASSLVGDTPEAFF
.,TRBJ2-7,TRBV5-4,few,TGTGCCAGCAGCTTGACGGGAGTATCTTACGAGCAGTACTTC,CASSLTGVSYEQYF
TRBD1,TRBJ2-5,TRBV4-2,.,TGTGCCAGCAGCCAAGATTGGACAGGTCAAGAGACCCAGTACTTC,CASSQDWTGQETQYF
.,TRBJ2-7,TRBV5-1,.,TGCGCCAGCAGCTTGGATAACTACGAGCAGTACTTC,CASSLDNYEQYF
.,TRBJ2-6,TRBV9,.,TGTGCCAGCAGCCCTATCGGGACTCAGCATGGGGCCAACGTCCTGACTTTC,CASSPIGTQHGANVLTF
.,TRBJ2-5,TRBV7-2,few,TGTGCCAGCAGCCCCCGGGACGGCCAGACCCAGTACTTC,CASSPRDGQTQYF
TRBD1,TRBJ1-5,TRBV4-2,.,TGTGCCAGCAGCCACGTGACAGGGATGGTACAGCAGCCCCAGCATTTT,CASSHVTGMVQQPQHF
TRBD1,TRBJ2-3,TRBV5-4,.,TGTGCCAGCAGCTTCCCCGGGACAGGCACAGATACGCAGTATTTT,CASSFPGTGTDTQYF
TRBD1,TRBJ1-1,TRBV7-2,.,TGTGCCAGCAGCTTAAGGGGGCTGAACACTGAAGCTTTCTTT,CASSLRGLNTEAFF
TRBD2,TRBJ2-3,TRBV4-2,few,TGTGCCAGCAGCCTCTCCGGGACTAGCGGGAGTTTACATTTT,CASSLSGTSGSLHF
TRBD1,TRBJ2-7,TRBV11-1,.,TGTGCCAGCAGCTCATACAGGGGGCAAGCCTACGAGCAGTACTTC,CASSSYRGQAYEQYF
TRBD1,TRBJ1-2,TRBV30,.,TGTGCCTGTCCGGGACAGGGGAAAAACTATGGCTACACCTTC,CACPGQGKNYGYTF
TRBD1,TRBJ2-7,TRBV18,.,TGTGCCAGCTCACTCGGTACAGGGGACCGACACGAGCAGTACTTC,CASSLGTGDRHEQYF
TRBD2,TRBJ2-1,TRBV7-3,.,TGTGCCAGCAGCCCAGGGAGCGGGACCTCCTACAATGAGCAGTTCTTC,CASSPGSGTSYNEQFF
.,TRBJ1-1,TRBV20-1,.,TGCAGTGCTGGTAGGTACACTGAAGCTTTCTTT,CSAGRYTEAFF
TRBD2,TRBJ2-1,TRBV28,.,TGTGCCAGCAGTAGCTCCGGGACTAGGGCCTACAATGAGCAGTTCTTC,CASSSSGTRAYNEQFF